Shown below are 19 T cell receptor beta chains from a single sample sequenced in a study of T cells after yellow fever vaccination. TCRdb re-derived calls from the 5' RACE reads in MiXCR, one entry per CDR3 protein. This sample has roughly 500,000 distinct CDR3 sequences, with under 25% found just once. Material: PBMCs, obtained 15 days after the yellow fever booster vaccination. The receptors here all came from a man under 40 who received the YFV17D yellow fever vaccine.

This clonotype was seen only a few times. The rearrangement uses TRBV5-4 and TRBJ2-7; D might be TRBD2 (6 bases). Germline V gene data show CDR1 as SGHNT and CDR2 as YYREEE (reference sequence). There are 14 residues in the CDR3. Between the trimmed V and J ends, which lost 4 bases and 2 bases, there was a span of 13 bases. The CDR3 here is CASSGGDGAYEQYF. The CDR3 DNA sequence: TGTGCCAGCAGCGGAGGGGACGGGGCCTACGAGCAGTACTTC.

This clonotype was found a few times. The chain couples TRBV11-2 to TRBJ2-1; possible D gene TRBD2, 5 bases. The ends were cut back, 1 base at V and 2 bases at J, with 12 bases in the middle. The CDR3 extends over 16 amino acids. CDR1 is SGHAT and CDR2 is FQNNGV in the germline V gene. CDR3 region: CASSLARLPAYNEQFF. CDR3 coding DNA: TGTGCCAGCAGCTTAGCTCGACTACCAGCCTACAATGAGCAGTTCTTC.

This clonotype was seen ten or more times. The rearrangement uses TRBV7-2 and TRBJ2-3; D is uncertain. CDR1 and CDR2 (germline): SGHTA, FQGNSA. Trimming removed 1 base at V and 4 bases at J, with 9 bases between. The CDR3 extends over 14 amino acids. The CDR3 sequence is CASSLGSGPDTQYF. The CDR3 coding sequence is TGTGCCAGCAGCTTAGGTTCAGGCCCAGATACGCAGTATTTT.

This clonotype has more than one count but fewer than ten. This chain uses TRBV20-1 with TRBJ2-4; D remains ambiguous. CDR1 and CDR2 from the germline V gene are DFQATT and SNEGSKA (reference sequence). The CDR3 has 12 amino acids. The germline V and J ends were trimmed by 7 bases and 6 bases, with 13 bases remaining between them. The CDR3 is CSGWGVGNIQYF. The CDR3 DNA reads TGCAGTGGCTGGGGTGTCGGAAACATTCAGTACTTC.

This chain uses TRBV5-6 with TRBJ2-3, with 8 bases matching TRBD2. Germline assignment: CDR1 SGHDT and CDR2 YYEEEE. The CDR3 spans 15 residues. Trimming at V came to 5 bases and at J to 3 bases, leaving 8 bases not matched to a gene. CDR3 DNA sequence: TGTGCCAGCAGGACCGGCGGGGGGAGAACAGATACGCAGTATTTT. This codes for CASRTGGGRTDTQYF.

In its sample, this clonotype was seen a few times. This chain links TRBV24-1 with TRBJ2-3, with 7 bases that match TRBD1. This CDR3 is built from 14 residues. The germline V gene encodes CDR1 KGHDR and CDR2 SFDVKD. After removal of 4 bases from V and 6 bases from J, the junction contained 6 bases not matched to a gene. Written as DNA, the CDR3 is TGTGCCACCAGTGAGACCGGGACAGCGGATACGCAGTATTTT. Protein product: CATSETGTADTQYF.

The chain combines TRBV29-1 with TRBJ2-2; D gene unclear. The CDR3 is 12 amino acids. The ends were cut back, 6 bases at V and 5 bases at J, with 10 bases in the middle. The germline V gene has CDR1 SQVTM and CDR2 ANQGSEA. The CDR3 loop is CSVDVVTGELFF. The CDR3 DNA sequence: TGCAGCGTCGACGTAGTAACCGGGGAGCTGTTTTTT.

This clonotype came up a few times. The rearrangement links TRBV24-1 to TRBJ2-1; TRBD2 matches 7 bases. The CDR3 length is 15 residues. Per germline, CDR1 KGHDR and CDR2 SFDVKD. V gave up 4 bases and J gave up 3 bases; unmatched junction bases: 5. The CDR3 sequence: CATSEAGLIYNEQFF. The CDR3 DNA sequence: TGTGCCACCAGTGAGGCGGGACTAATCTACAATGAGCAGTTCTTC.

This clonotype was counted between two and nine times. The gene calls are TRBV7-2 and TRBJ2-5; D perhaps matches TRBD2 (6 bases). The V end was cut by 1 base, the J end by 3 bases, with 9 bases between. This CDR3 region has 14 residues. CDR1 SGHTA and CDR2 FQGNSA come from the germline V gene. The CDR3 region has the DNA TGTGCCAGCAGCTTAGTGACGGGAGAAGAGACCCAGTACTTC. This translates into CASSLVTGEETQYF.

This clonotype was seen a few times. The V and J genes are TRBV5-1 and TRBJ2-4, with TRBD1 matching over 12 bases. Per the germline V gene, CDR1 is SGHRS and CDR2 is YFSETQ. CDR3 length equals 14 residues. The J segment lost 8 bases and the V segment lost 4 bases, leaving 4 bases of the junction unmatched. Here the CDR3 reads CASSMGQGADIQYF. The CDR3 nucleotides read TGCGCCAGCAGCATGGGACAGGGGGCCGACATTCAGTACTTC.

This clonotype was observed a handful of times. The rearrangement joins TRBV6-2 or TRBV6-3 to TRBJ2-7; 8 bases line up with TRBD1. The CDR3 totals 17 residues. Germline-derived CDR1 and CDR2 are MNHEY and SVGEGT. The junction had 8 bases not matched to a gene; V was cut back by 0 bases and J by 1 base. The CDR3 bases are TGTGCCAGCAGTTACTCGGCGACGGGACAGGAGTCCTACGAGCAGTACTTC. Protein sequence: CASSYSATGQESYEQYF.

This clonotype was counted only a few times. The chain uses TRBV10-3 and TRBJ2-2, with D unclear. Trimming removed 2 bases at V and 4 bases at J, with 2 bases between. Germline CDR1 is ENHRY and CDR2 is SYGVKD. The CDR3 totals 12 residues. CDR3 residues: CAISETTGELFF. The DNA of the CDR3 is TGTGCCATCAGTGAGACCACCGGGGAGCTGTTTTTT.

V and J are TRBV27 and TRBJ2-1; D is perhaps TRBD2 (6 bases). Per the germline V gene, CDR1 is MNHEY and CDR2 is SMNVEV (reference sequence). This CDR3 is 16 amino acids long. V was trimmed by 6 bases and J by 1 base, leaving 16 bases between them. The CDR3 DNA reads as TGTGCCAGCAGCCAACTCGGAGGGGAGTCCTACAATGAGCAGTTCTTC. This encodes CASSQLGGESYNEQFF.

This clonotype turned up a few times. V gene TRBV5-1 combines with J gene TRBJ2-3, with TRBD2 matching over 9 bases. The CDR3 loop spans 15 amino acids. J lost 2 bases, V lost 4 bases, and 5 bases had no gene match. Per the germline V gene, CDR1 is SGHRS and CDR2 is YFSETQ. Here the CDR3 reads CASSKWTSVTDTQYF. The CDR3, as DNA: TGCGCCAGCAGCAAATGGACTAGCGTCACAGATACGCAGTATTTT.

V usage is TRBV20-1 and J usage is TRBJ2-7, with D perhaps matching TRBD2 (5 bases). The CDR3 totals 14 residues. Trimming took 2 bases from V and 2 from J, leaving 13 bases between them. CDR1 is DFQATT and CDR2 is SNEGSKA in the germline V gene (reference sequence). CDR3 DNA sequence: TGCAGTGCTAGAAAGCTGGACTCCACCTACGAGCAGTACTTC. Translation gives CSARKLDSTYEQYF.

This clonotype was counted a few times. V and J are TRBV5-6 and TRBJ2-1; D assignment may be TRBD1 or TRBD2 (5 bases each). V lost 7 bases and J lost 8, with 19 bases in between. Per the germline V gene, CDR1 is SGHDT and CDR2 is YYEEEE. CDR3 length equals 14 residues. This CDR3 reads CASWIGGFDYEQFF. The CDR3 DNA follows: TGTGCCAGCTGGATTGGGGGTTTTGACTATGAGCAGTTCTTC.

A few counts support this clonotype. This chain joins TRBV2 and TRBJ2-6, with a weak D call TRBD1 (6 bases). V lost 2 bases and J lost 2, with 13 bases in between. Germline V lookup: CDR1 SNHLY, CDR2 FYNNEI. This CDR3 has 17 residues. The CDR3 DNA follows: TGTGCCAGCAGTGAATCAGGGGACCCGACTGGGGCCAACGTCCTGACTTTC. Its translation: CASSESGDPTGANVLTF. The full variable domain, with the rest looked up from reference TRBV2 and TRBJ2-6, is EPEVTQTPSHQVTQMGQEVILRCVPISNHLYFYWYRQILGQKVEFLVSFYNNEISEKSEIFDDQFSVERPDGSNFTLKIRSTKLEDSAMYFCASSESGDPTGANVLTFGAGSRLTVL.

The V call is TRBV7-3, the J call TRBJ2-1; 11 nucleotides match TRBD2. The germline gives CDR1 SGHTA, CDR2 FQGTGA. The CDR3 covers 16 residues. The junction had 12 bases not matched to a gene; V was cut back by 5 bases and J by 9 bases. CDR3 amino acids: CASSANGLAGGGEQFF. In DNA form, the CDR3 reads TGTGCCAGCAGCGCCAACGGACTAGCGGGCGGGGGTGAGCAGTTCTTC.

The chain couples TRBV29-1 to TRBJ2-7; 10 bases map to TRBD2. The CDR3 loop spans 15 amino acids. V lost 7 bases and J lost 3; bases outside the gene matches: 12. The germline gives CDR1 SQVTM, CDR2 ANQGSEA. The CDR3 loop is CSAETTSGRVYEQYF. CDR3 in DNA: TGCAGCGCTGAGACTACAAGCGGGAGGGTCTACGAGCAGTACTTC.